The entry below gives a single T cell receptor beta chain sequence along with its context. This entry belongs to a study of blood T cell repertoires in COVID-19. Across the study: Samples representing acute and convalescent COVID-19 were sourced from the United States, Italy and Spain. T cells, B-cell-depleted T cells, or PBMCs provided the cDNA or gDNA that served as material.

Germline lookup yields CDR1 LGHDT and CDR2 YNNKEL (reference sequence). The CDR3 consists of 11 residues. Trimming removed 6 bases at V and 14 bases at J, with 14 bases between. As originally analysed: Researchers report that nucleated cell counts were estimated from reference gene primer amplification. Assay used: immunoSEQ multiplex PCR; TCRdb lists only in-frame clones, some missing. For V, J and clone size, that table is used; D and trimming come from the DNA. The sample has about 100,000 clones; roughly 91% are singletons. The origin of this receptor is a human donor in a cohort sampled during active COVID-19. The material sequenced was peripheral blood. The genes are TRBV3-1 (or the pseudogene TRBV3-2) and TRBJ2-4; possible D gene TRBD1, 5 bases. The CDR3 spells CASRGDFVKYF. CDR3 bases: TGTGCCAGCAGAGGGGATTTTGTGAAGTACTTC.